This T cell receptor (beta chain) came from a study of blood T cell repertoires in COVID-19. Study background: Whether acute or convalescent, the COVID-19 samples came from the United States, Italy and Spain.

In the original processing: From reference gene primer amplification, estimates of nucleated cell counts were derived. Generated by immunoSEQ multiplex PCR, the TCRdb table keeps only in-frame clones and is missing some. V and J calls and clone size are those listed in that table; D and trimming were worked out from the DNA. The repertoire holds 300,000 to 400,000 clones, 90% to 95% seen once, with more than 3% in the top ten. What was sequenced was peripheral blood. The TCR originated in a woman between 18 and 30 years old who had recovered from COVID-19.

In DNA form, the CDR3 reads TGTGCCAGCAGCGAGGGCTTTAAGGGGGTGAACTATGGCTACACCTTC. Translated, it gives CASSEGFKGVNYGYTF. The rearrangement uses TRBV5-6 and TRBJ1-2; D perhaps matches TRBD1 (6 bases). V shed 4 bases and J shed 2 bases, with 18 bases lying between them. Germline CDR1 is SGHDT and CDR2 is YYEEEE. The CDR3 sequence is 16 residues long. The entire variable domain, with the rest obtained from reference TRBV5-6 and TRBJ1-2, is as follows: DAGVTQSPTHLIKTRGQQVTLRCSPKSGHDTVSWYQQALGQGPQFIFQYYEEEERQRGNFPDRFSGHQFPNYSSELNVNALLLGDSALYLCASSEGFKGVNYGYTFGSGTRLTVV.